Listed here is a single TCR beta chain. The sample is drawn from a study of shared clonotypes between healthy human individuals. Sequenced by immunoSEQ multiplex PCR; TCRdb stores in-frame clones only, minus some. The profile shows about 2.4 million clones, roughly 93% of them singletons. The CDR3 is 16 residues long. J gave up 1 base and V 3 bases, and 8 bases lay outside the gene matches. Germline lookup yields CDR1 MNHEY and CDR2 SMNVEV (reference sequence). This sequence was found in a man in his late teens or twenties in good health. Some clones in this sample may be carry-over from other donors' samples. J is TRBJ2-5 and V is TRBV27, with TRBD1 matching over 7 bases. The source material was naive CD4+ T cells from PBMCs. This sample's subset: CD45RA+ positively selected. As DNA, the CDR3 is TGTGCCAGCAGTTTGTTCCGGGACAGATCCCAAGAGACCCAGTACTTC. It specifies CASSLFRDRSQETQYF.